What follows is one T cell receptor beta chain and its context. As originally analysed: Amplification with reference gene primers provided the estimates of nucleated cell counts. The protocol was immunoSEQ multiplex PCR, while the TCRdb copy is restricted to in-frame clones and leaves out a portion. V, J and clone size are taken as reported in that table, and D and trimming were inferred from the DNA itself. The table has approximately 330,000 clones, roughly 87% seen once. CDR3 length equals 17 residues. V shed 7 bases and J 8 bases; nucleotides not matched to a gene: 16. Germline assignment: CDR1 MDHEN and CDR2 SYDVKM. Patients of the Seattle cohort, enrolled during active infection, were followed longitudinally. The sample originates from a study of blood T cell repertoires in COVID-19. Study as a whole: Both acute and convalescent COVID-19 samples were obtained from the United States, Italy and Spain. PBMCs, B-cell-depleted T cells, or T cells provided the cDNA or gDNA that made up the material.

The J gene is TRBJ1-6, the V gene TRBV28; 8 nucleotides align to TRBD1. Sequenced material: peripheral blood. This TCR was sampled from a man between 25 and 39 years old with COVID-19, enrolled during active disease. Written as DNA, the CDR3 is TGTGCCAGCAATTGGCAGGGGGCACCCCCGGGCGATTCACCCCTCCACTTT. Protein: CASNWQGAPPGDSPLHF. Variable domain in full (rest from reference TRBV28 and TRBJ1-6): DVKVTQSSRYLVKRTGEKVFLECVQDMDHENMFWYRQDPGLGLRLIYFSYDVKMKEKGDIPEGYSVSREKKERFSLILESASTNQTSMYLCASNWQGAPPGDSPLHFGNGTRLTVT.